The 15 T cell receptor beta chains reported below all come from one sample, sequenced in a study of blood T cell repertoires in COVID-19. TCRdb's copy holds only in-frame clones and misses some; the assay was immunoSEQ multiplex PCR. The table lists about 80,000 clones, 90% of them singletons. The specimen was peripheral blood. Receptors were obtained from a woman older than 75 with active or convalescent COVID-19.

V gene TRBV28 combines with J gene TRBJ1-2, with 8 bases identical to TRBD1. J was trimmed by 7 bases and V by 10 bases; bases with no gene match: 11. Per the germline V gene, CDR1 is MDHEN and CDR2 is SYDVKM. The CDR3 covers 13 residues. The DNA of the CDR3 is TGTGCCACCAAGAGACAGGGGATAGGTGGCTACACCTTC. It specifies CATKRQGIGGYTF.

The gene calls are TRBV20-1 and TRBJ2-5; D is perhaps TRBD2 (6 bases). The V end lost 3 bases, the J end lost 9 bases, and 20 bases lay between the germline ends. Germline CDR1 is DFQATT and CDR2 is SNEGSKA (reference sequence). This CDR3 comprises 14 residues. The CDR3 nucleotides read TGCAGTGCTAGTTCCGGGAGAGGGTCAGCGTCCCAGTACTTC. Encoded protein: CSASSGRGSASQYF.

The chain employs TRBV3-1 (or the pseudogene TRBV3-2) and TRBJ1-5, with no clear D. Between the trimmed V and J ends, which lost 1 base and 9 bases, there was a span of 7 bases. Per the germline V gene, CDR1 is LGHDT and CDR2 is YNNKEL (reference sequence). CDR3 length equals 12 residues. CDR3 DNA sequence: TGTGCCAGCAGCCAAGGCCCAGGGCCCCAGCATTTT. It translates to CASSQGPGPQHF.

The gene calls are TRBV28 and TRBJ1-4, with 10 bases identical to TRBD1. The germline CDR1 and CDR2 sequences are MDHEN and SYDVKM. The CDR3 extends over 20 amino acids. V dropped 5 bases and J dropped 4; count of bases not matched to a gene: 19. The CDR3 loop is CASSLPPRPLGQGVNEKLFF. DNA for the CDR3: TGTGCCAGCAGTCTTCCACCTCGCCCACTAGGACAGGGGGTTAATGAAAAACTGTTTTTT.

The J gene is TRBJ1-1, the V gene TRBV5-4, with D maybe TRBD1 (6 bases). The CDR3 spans 15 residues. Germline CDR1 is SGHNT and CDR2 is YYREEE (reference sequence). Trimming removed 0 bases from V and 3 bases from J, with 12 bases in between. The CDR3 loop reads CASSLGGQGHTEAFF. CDR3 bases: TGTGCCAGCAGCTTGGGCGGGCAGGGGCACACTGAAGCTTTCTTT. The entire variable domain, with the rest obtained from reference TRBV5-4 and TRBJ1-1, is as follows: ETGVTQSPTHLIKTRGQQVTLRCSSQSGHNTVSWYQQALGQGPQFIFQYYREEENGRGNFPPRFSGLQFPNYSSELNVNALELDDSALYLCASSLGGQGHTEAFFGQGTRLTVV.

This chain uses TRBV5-6 with TRBJ1-3; 9 bases fit TRBD1. This CDR3 is built from 19 residues. Germline CDR1 SGHDT, CDR2 YYEEEE. V lost 6 bases to trimming and J lost 0 bases; unmatched junction nucleotides: 16. CDR3 sequence reads: CASTLRGTGYSGSGNTIYF. CDR3 coding DNA: TGTGCCAGCACCCTGCGGGGGACAGGGTACAGCGGCTCTGGAAACACCATATATTTT.

This chain joins TRBV7-2 and TRBJ2-7; D call uncertain. Germline values: CDR1 SGHTA, CDR2 FQGNSA. V was trimmed by 4 bases and J by 2 bases, leaving 3 bases between them. The CDR3 has 11 amino acids. The CDR3 sequence is CASSSAYEQYF. The CDR3 nucleotides are TGTGCCAGCAGCTCCGCCTACGAGCAGTACTTC.

The chain is built from TRBV4-3 and TRBJ2-7; 7 bases line up with TRBD1. The germline V gene encodes CDR1 LGHNA and CDR2 YSLEER. Trimming at V came to 5 bases and at J to 3 bases, leaving 7 bases not matched to a gene. The CDR3 loop spans 14 amino acids. The CDR3 nucleotides are TGCGCCAGCAGCACCCGACAGGGTATCTACGAGCAGTACTTC. Protein: CASSTRQGIYEQYF.

This sequence joins TRBV9 and TRBJ1-4, with 11 positions matching TRBD1. CDR3 size: 14 residues. Germline CDR1 reads SGDLS; CDR2 reads YYNGEE. V shed 2 bases and J 8 bases; nucleotides not matched to a gene: 2. This CDR3 is CASSVGQGAEKLFF. The CDR3 nucleotides read TGTGCCAGCAGCGTCGGACAGGGGGCGGAAAAACTGTTTTTT. The whole variable domain, filled in from reference TRBV9 and TRBJ1-4, reads DSGVTQTPKHLITATGQRVTLRCSPRSGDLSVYWYQQSLDQGLQFLIQYYNGEERAKGNILERFSAQQFPDLHSELNLSSLELGDSALYFCASSVGQGAEKLFFGSGTQLSVL.

The J gene is TRBJ1-2, the V gene TRBV5-4, with TRBD1 matching over 7 bases. CDR3 length: 14 residues. The germline V gene encodes CDR1 SGHNT and CDR2 YYREEE (reference sequence). Losses at the gene ends were 1 base for V and 3 bases for J; bases not matched to a gene: 3. The CDR3, as DNA: TGTGCCAGCAGCTTGAGACAGGGCGACTATGGCTACACCTTC. This gives the protein CASSLRQGDYGYTF.

This chain uses TRBV5-5 with TRBJ2-7, with 7 bases identical to TRBD1. V was pared by 1 base and J by 5 bases, with 6 bases of the junction left unmatched. The CDR3 totals 14 residues. From germline, CDR1 is SGHKS and CDR2 YYEKEE (reference sequence). The CDR3, as DNA: TGTGCCAGCAGCTTGCTTTCAGGGGGTGACGAGCAGTACTTC. Its translation is CASSLLSGGDEQYF. The variable domain in full, with the rest retrieved from reference TRBV5-5 and TRBJ2-7, is DAGVTQSPTHLIKTRGQQVTLRCSPISGHKSVSWYQQVLGQGPQFIFQYYEKEERGRGNFPDRFSARQFPNYSSELNVNALLLGDSALYLCASSLLSGGDEQYFGPGTRLTVT.

The rearrangement joins TRBV19 to TRBJ1-2; TRBD1 is a possible D gene (6 bases). Trimming took off 3 bases at V and 3 bases at J, with 8 bases between the two ends. The germline CDR1 and CDR2 sequences are LNHDA and SQIVND (reference sequence). The CDR3 covers 13 residues. CDR3 loop: CASSIRQDYGYTF. The CDR3 DNA reads TGTGCCAGTAGTATTAGACAGGACTATGGCTACACCTTC.

The V and J genes are TRBV29-1 and TRBJ2-2, with 11 bases that match TRBD1. Trimming at V came to 6 bases and at J to 5 bases, leaving 8 bases not matched to a gene. The CDR3 spans 15 residues. CDR1 and CDR2 (germline): SQVTM, ANQGSEA. In DNA, the CDR3 is TGCAGCGTGGCGACCGGGACAGGGGGAACCGGGGAGCTGTTTTTT. Its protein is CSVATGTGGTGELFF.

The chain joins TRBV28 to TRBJ1-5, with TRBD1 identical over 7 bases. CDR3 length equals 16 residues. V shed 1 base, J shed 3 bases, and the junction held 6 bases outside the gene matches. Germline-derived CDR1 and CDR2 are MDHEN and SYDVKM. Here the CDR3 DNA reads TGTGCCAGCAGTTTATATACGGGACAGATCAATCAGCCCCAGCATTTT. This gives the protein CASSLYTGQINQPQHF.

This chain joins TRBV4-3 and TRBJ2-2; D might be TRBD2 (6 bases). Per the germline V gene, CDR1 is LGHNA and CDR2 is YSLEER. This CDR3 contains 17 residues. V was shortened by 0 bases and J by 0 bases, with 11 bases between the two germline ends. CDR3 bases: TGCGCCAGCAGCCAAGATTGGGGAGGCGCGAACACCGGGGAGCTGTTTTTT. Protein sequence: CASSQDWGGANTGELFF.